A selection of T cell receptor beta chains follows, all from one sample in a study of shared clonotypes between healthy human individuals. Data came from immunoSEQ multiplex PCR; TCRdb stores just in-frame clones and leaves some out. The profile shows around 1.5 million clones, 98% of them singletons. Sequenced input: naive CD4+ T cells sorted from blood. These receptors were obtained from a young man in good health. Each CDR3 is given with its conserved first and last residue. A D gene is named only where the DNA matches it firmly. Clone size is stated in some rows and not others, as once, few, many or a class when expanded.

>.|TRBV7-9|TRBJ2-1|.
TGTGCCAGCAGCCCCAGGCCCGGGACCGTCTACAATGAGCAGTTCTTC
CASSPRPGTVYNEQFF
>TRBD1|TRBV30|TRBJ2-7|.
TGTGCCTGGAGTCCACAGGGGGCCGGAGAGCAGTACTTC
CAWSPQGAGEQYF
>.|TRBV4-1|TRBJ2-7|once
TGCGCCAGCAGCCAGACCTCAGGGTCCCCCCTCTACGAGCAGTACTTC
CASSQTSGSPLYEQYF
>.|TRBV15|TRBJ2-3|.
TGTGCCACCAGCACCTATGGGACGTTTACGCAGTATTTT
CATSTYGTFTQYF
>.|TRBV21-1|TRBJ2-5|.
TGTGCCAGCAGCAGAGCGACAGGGGAGACCCAGTACTTC
CASSRATGETQYF
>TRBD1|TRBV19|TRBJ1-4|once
TGTGCCAGTAGTGACAGGGGTTTTAATGAAAAACTGTTTTTT
CASSDRGFNEKLFF
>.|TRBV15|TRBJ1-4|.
TGTGCCACCAGCAAGGGTAGACAGGCAACTAATGAAAAACTGTTTTTT
CATSKGRQATNEKLFF
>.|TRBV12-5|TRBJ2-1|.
TGTGCTAGTGCCCCCTTGGGCAATGAGCAGTTCTTC
CASAPLGNEQFF
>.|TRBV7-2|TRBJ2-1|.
TGTGCCAGCAGCTCAATGACCCTGAACAATGAGCAGTTCTTC
CASSSMTLNNEQFF
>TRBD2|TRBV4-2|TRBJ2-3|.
TGTGCCAGCAGCCGCAGCGGGAGTCGGTTAAGCACAGATACGCAGTATTTT
CASSRSGSRLSTDTQYF
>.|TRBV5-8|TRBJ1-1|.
TGTGCCAGCAGCTTACGAGGCAACACTGAAGCTTTCTTT
CASSLRGNTEAFF
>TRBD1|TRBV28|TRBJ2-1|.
TGTGCCAGCAGCTTACCGGGACAGGGGATCTTGGAGCAGTTCTTC
CASSLPGQGILEQFF
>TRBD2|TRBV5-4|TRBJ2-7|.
TGTGCCAGCAGCATTAGCGGGATAGGGTACGAGCAGTACTTC
CASSISGIGYEQYF
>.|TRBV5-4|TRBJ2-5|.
TGTGCCAGCAGCTTGGGCCGTGAGGGAGAGACCCAGTACTTC
CASSLGREGETQYF
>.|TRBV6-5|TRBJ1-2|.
TGTGCCAGCAGTCTTTCAGGGCTAAGCTACACCTTC
CASSLSGLSYTF
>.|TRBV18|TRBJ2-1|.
TGTGCCAGCTCACCACGACCGGGAGCTGGCTCCTACAATGAGCAGTTCTTC
CASSPRPGAGSYNEQFF
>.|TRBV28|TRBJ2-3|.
TGTGCCACCGCACAAGATACGCAGTATTTT
CATAQDTQYF
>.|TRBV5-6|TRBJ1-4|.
TGTGCCAGCAGCTTCTGGCAGGGCGGTGAAAAACTGTTTTTT
CASSFWQGGEKLFF
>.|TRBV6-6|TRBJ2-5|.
TGTGCCAGCAGTTACTCGGACAGAGAGACCCAGTACTTC
CASSYSDRETQYF
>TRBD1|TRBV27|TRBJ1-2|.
TGTGCCAGCAGTACCGACAGGGGGCGCAGGGGCTACACCTTC
CASSTDRGRRGYTF
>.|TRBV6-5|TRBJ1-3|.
TGTGCCAGCAGTTACCATCAGGGGTCGTCTGGAAACACCATATATTTT
CASSYHQGSSGNTIYF
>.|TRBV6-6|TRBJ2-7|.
TGTGCCAGCAGGGGGGCAGGGAGCGAGCAGTACTTC
CASRGAGSEQYF
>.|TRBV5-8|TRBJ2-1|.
TGTGCCAGCAGCTTGTGGGGAACATCCAATGAGCAGTTCTTC
CASSLWGTSNEQFF
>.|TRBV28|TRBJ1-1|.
TGTGCCAGCAGTTCCACCGGGACCAGGACTGAAGCTTTCTTT
CASSSTGTRTEAFF
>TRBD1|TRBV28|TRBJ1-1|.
TGTGCCAGCATCCAGTTACAGGGGTACACTGAAGCTTTCTTT
CASIQLQGYTEAFF
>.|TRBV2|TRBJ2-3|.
TGTGCCAGCAGTGAAGGGGCTAGGCCCGCAGATACGCAGTATTTT
CASSEGARPADTQYF
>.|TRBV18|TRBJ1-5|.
TGTGCCAGCTCACCACTGGATACCAATCAGCCCCAGCATTTT
CASSPLDTNQPQHF
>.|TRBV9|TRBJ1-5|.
TGTGCCAGCAGCGTAGACTCCCCTGGTCGGCCCCAGCATTTT
CASSVDSPGRPQHF
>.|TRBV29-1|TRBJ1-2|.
TGCAGCGTTCTCCCGTTGCTCATAGGTGGCTACACCTTC
CSVLPLLIGGYTF
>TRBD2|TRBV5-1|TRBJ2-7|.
TGCGCCAGCAGCTCTCACGCTAGCGGGAGACCCTACGAGCAGTACTTC
CASSSHASGRPYEQYF
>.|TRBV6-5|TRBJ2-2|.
TGTGCCAGCAGGAGGGCCCGGGGGACCGGGGAGCTGTTTTTT
CASRRARGTGELFF
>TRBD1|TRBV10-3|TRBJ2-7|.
TGTGCCATCAGTCAGGACAGGCCCCTCTCCTACGAGCAGTACTTC
CAISQDRPLSYEQYF
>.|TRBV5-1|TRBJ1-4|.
TGCGCCAGCAGTGAAGAGAGGGAAAAACTGTTTTTT
CASSEEREKLFF
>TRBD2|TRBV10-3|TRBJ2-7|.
TGTGCCATCAGTGCGGGTAGCGGGGCCCCCTACGAGCAGTACTTC
CAISAGSGAPYEQYF
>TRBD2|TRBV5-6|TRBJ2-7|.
TGTGCCAGCAGCTTTATAGCGGGAGGGCCGGGTGAGCAGTACTTC
CASSFIAGGPGEQYF
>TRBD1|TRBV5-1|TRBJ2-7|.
TGCGCCAGCAGCTTGCTGGGACAGGGCTACGAGCAGTACTTC
CASSLLGQGYEQYF
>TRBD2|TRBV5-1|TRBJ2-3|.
TGCGCCAGCAGCTTCCACCTAGCGGGAGGAGATACGCAGTATTTT
CASSFHLAGGDTQYF
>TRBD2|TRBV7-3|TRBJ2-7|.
TGTGCCACCCTACTTAGCGGGGGCCTCTACGAGCAGTACTTC
CATLLSGGLYEQYF
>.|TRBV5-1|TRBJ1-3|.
TGCGCCAGCAGCTTCGGGGCGGTTACCTCTGGAAACACCATATATTTT
CASSFGAVTSGNTIYF